Following are 19 T cell receptor beta chains from one sample sequenced in a study of T-cell reconstitution after alpha-beta-depleted transplantation in children. Library preparation (for TCRbeta) was performed with unique molecular identifiers. TCRdb itself ran the PCR reads through MiXCR, one entry per CDR3 protein. The sample includes 150,000 to 250,000 distinct CDR3 sequences, 6.3% seen only once; the top ten take approximately 4.1%. The specimen comprised PBMCs, sampled before TCRalphabeta/CD19-depleted stem cell transplant. Every receptor here comes from a girl under three years old with combined immunodeficiency, due to receive a stem cell transplant.

This clonotype occurred many times. The rearrangement joins TRBV24-1 to TRBJ2-3, with 7 bases that match TRBD1. Germline V gene sequence: CDR1 KGHDR, CDR2 SFDVKD. The V segment lost 1 base and the J segment 1 base; nucleotides outside the gene matches: 1. CDR3 length: 15 amino acids. CDR3 sequence (DNA): TGTGCCACCAGTGATTTAACAGGGGGCACAGATACGCAGTATTTT. Its protein is CATSDLTGGTDTQYF.

Notes on this clonotype: This may arise from a read error, as a much more abundant clone is one base away. V and J are TRBV5-1 and TRBJ1-5; no definite D call. CDR1 is SGHRS, CDR2 YFSETQ, per germline. The CDR3 covers 14 residues. The CDR3 region is CSSSLTGPGQPQHF. In DNA, the CDR3 is TGCTCCAGCAGCCTGACCGGTCCCGGCCAGCCCCAGCATTTT.

The table lists this clonotype with many counts. The gene calls are TRBV11-1 and TRBJ1-1; 9 bases line up with TRBD1. The junction had 18 bases not matched to a gene; V was cut back by 5 bases and J by 2 bases. Germline CDR1 reads SGHAT; CDR2 reads FQDESV (reference sequence). This CDR3 has 19 residues. This chain's CDR3 is CASSPPLVGQGIRNTEAFF. The CDR3, as DNA: TGTGCCAGCAGCCCGCCTCTTGTCGGACAGGGGATAAGAAACACTGAAGCTTTCTTT.

This clonotype was seen many times. V is TRBV6-1 and J is TRBJ2-5, with D perhaps TRBD1 or TRBD2 (5 bases each). Trimming cost V 6 bases and J 4 bases, with 15 bases left between them. CDR1 MNHNS and CDR2 SASEGT come from the germline V gene. CDR3 size: 14 residues. CDR3 sequence: CASRSTRGGETQYF. The CDR3 DNA sequence: TGTGCCAGCAGAAGCACTAGGGGTGGAGAGACCCAGTACTTC.

This clonotype was counted many times. J is TRBJ1-4 and V is TRBV7-6; no clear D gene. Germline V gene sequence: CDR1 SGHVS, CDR2 FNYEAQ. The CDR3 totals 13 residues. The V gene lost 1 base and the J gene lost 10 bases, with 10 bases spanning the gap. Here the CDR3 reads CASSLGGLGKLFF. The CDR3 bases are TGTGCCAGCAGCTTAGGGGGTTTGGGAAAACTGTTTTTT.

In nucleotides, the CDR3 is TGTGCCAGCACCTCAAGGACGACTGATAGCAATCAGCCCCAGCATTTT. Its protein product is CASTSRTTDSNQPQHF. The genes are TRBV11-2 and TRBJ1-5; D is undetermined. Germline V CDR1 and CDR2: SGHAT, FQNNGV. Between the trimmed V and J ends, which lost 7 bases and 0 bases, there was a span of 16 bases. There are 16 residues in the CDR3.

This clonotype was detected many times. The chain couples TRBV7-9 to TRBJ2-1; D call uncertain. Trimming took 2 bases from V and 8 from J, leaving 7 bases between them. This CDR3 has 12 residues. Germline V lookup: CDR1 SEHNR, CDR2 FQNEAQ (reference sequence). The CDR3 DNA follows: TGTGCCAGCAGCTTAAGTCAGGATGAGCAGTTCTTC. Protein: CASSLSQDEQFF.

This rearrangement joins TRBV29-1 to TRBJ2-1; D gene uncertain. Germline V lookup: CDR1 SQVTM, CDR2 ANQGSEA. CDR3 length equals 13 residues. Trimming cost V 4 bases and J 8 bases, with 15 bases left between them. CDR3: CSVVLGFRDEQFF. The DNA for the CDR3 is TGCAGCGTTGTGCTGGGGTTTAGGGATGAGCAGTTCTTC.

This clonotype was recorded at least ten times. The V call is TRBV24-1, the J call TRBJ1-2; weak D call: TRBD1 (5 bases). Germline V gene sequence: CDR1 KGHDR, CDR2 SFDVKD. The V end was cut by 3 bases, the J end by 4 bases, with 17 bases between. This CDR3 has 16 amino acids. CDR3 residues: CATSDLRAPKIYGYTF. The CDR3 nucleotides are TGTGCCACCAGTGATCTCAGGGCCCCGAAGATCTATGGCTACACCTTC.

This clonotype appeared many times. The chain recombines TRBV11-1 with TRBJ2-7, with a tentative D call TRBD2 (5 bases). Germline CDR1 reads SGHAT; CDR2 reads FQDESV (reference sequence). There are 15 residues in the CDR3. Trimming stripped 5 bases from V and 0 bases from J, with 14 bases between. The DNA of the CDR3 is TGTGCCAGCAGCACCCGGACGGGGATCTCCTACGAGCAGTACTTC. It specifies CASSTRTGISYEQYF.

This clonotype was seen ten or more times. The genes are TRBV4-3 and TRBJ2-3, with 8 bases aligning to TRBD2. Germline V CDR1 and CDR2: LGHNA, YSLEER. J was trimmed by 6 bases and V by 0 bases; bases with no gene match: 8. The CDR3 length is 16 residues. CDR3 in amino acids: CASSQDRVIAGDTQYF. DNA of the CDR3: TGCGCCAGCAGCCAAGACCGGGTGATAGCGGGGGATACGCAGTATTTT.

This clonotype was counted many times. The chain couples TRBV28 to TRBJ1-3; D is uncertain. The germline CDR1 and CDR2 sequences are MDHEN and SYDVKM. CDR3 length equals 15 residues. V was trimmed by 3 bases and J by 4 bases, leaving 13 bases between them. The CDR3 is CASSLAGLTGNTIYF. Written as DNA, the CDR3 is TGTGCCAGCAGTTTGGCAGGCTTAACGGGAAACACCATATATTTT. The full variable domain, with the rest looked up from reference TRBV28 and TRBJ1-3, is DVKVTQSSRYLVKRTGEKVFLECVQDMDHENMFWYRQDPGLGLRLIYFSYDVKMKEKGDIPEGYSVSREKKERFSLILESASTNQTSMYLCASSLAGLTGNTIYFGEGSWLTVV.

This clonotype was counted ten times or more. This chain links TRBV7-2 with TRBJ1-4; 8 nucleotides match TRBD1. The CDR3 length is 16 residues. From germline, CDR1 is SGHTA and CDR2 FQGNSA. Germline trimming cut 3 bases from V and 7 bases from J; bases unmatched to any gene: 10. Here the CDR3 reads CASSFQRQGLSEKLFF. In nucleotides, the CDR3 is TGTGCCAGCAGCTTCCAAAGACAGGGGCTTAGTGAAAAACTGTTTTTT.

This clonotype was seen ten or more times. The chain combines TRBV12-3 or TRBV12-4 with TRBJ2-7, with a weak D call TRBD2 (5 bases). There are 16 residues in the CDR3. The V and J ends lost 3 bases and 0 bases respectively, with 15 bases between them. The CDR3 coding sequence is TGTGCCAGCAGTTTGGTTGAGCGGAGAATCTCCTACGAGCAGTACTTC. This encodes CASSLVERRISYEQYF.

This clonotype appeared many times. The chain joins TRBV4-3 to TRBJ2-2, with D unresolved. This CDR3 is built from 13 residues. In germline, CDR1 is LGHNA, CDR2 YSLEER. Trimming left V 1 base short and J 6 bases short, with 6 bases between. Here the CDR3 reads CASSQVSAGELFF. Here the CDR3 DNA reads TGCGCCAGCAGCCAAGTATCAGCCGGGGAGCTGTTTTTT.

This clonotype appeared many times. The chain combines TRBV28 with TRBJ1-1; no definite D call. The length of the CDR3 is 14 residues. Trimming cost V 3 bases and J 6 bases, with 14 bases left between them. Looked up from germline, CDR1 is MDHEN and CDR2 is SYDVKM. The DNA for the CDR3 is TGTGCCAGCAGTTTCCGGCCCGGAGGGTCTGAAGCTTTCTTT. It translates to CASSFRPGGSEAFF.

In this sample, this clonotype turned up a few times. The CDR3 nucleotides read TGCGCCAGCAGCCAAGTCGTAAATTCACCCCTCCACTTT. The encoded protein is CASSQVVNSPLHF. The V and J genes are TRBV4-3 and TRBJ1-6, with D unclear. Germline V lookup: CDR1 LGHNA, CDR2 YSLEER. There are 13 residues in the CDR3. V was shortened by 1 base and J by 7 bases, with 5 bases between the two germline ends.

This clonotype was seen repeatedly, ten times or more. The genes are TRBV12-3 or TRBV12-4 and TRBJ2-3; the D gene is possibly TRBD1 (6 bases). The CDR3 totals 15 residues. V lost 6 bases to trimming and J lost 2 bases, with 15 bases between them. The CDR3 region is CASRSTGLATDTQYF. In DNA form, the CDR3 reads TGTGCCAGCAGGAGCACAGGGTTGGCCACAGATACGCAGTATTTT.

In its sample, this clonotype was seen many times. The genes are TRBV9 and TRBJ2-2, with D possibly being TRBD1 (6 bases). The CDR3 extends over 16 amino acids. Trimming shortened V by 0 bases and J by 6 bases, and 15 bases separated the two germline ends. Per germline, CDR1 SGDLS and CDR2 YYNGEE. The CDR3 DNA follows: TGTGCCAGCAGCGTAGAAGGGCGGGCAGGGGCCGGGGAGCTGTTTTTT. This sequence encodes CASSVEGRAGAGELFF.